Below, 9 T cell receptor beta chains from the same sample are listed, as sequenced in a study of blood T cell repertoires in COVID-19 (dated by TCRdb to 2020 to 2021). The library relied on the immunoSEQ multiplex PCR assay. The immuneACCESS repertoire file appears here via TCRdb, limited to in-frame rearrangements. These files lack a portion of the clones; in checked studies, under half of the deficit traces to unresolved V genes, and the cause of the others is not known. Across this sample there are 88,000 or so clones, with approximately 85% seen only once. Of the sample, 3.8% is held by the ten largest clones. Specimen: peripheral blood. Receptor source: a man aged 55-75 years with acute or convalescent COVID-19.

This rearrangement joins TRBV5-1 to TRBJ1-5; 8 nucleotides line up with TRBD1. The CDR3 loop spans 14 amino acids. Losses at the gene ends were 0 bases for V and 7 bases for J; bases not matched to a gene: 3. Per germline, CDR1 SGHRS and CDR2 YFSETQ. The CDR3, as DNA: TGCGCCAGCAGCTTGGCAGGGACAGGACAGCCCCAGCATTTT. Translated, it gives CASSLAGTGQPQHF.

The chain recombines TRBV7-2 with TRBJ2-2; 14 positions match TRBD2. Trimming cost V 5 bases and J 7 bases; bases outside gene matches: 6. This CDR3 is 16 amino acids long. CDR1 and CDR2 from the germline V gene are SGHTA and FQGNSA. CDR3 nucleotides: TGTGCCAGCAGCCTACTCGGACTAGCGGGAGGCGGGGAGCTGTTTTTT. Translated: CASSLLGLAGGGELFF.

The J gene is TRBJ2-3, the V gene TRBV3-1 (or the pseudogene TRBV3-2); 9 positions agree with TRBD2. Germline values: CDR1 LGHDT, CDR2 YNNKEL (reference sequence). V lost 3 bases and J lost 4; bases outside the gene matches: 14. The CDR3 has 18 amino acids. CDR3 loop: CASSHQGGSGGPPDTQYF. CDR3 nucleotides: TGTGCCAGCAGCCACCAGGGGGGGAGCGGGGGGCCCCCAGATACGCAGTATTTT.

About this clone: Other DNA sequences within the sample encode an identical CDR3. J is TRBJ2-1 and V is TRBV2, with 7 bases that match TRBD2. This CDR3 region has 14 residues. Germline lookup yields CDR1 SNHLY and CDR2 FYNNEI. The junction had 12 bases not matched to a gene; V was cut back by 7 bases and J by 9 bases. CDR3 nucleotides: TGTGCCAGCAAACGAGCGGGGCGCCTCCTTGAGCAGTTCTTC. It yields the protein CASKRAGRLLEQFF.

This clone was picked up a small number of times. The J gene is TRBJ2-3, the V gene TRBV30; no clear D gene. Germline V gene lookup returns CDR1 GTSNPN and CDR2 SVGIG (reference sequence). The ends were cut back, 3 bases at V and 2 bases at J, with 9 bases in the middle. The CDR3 is made up of 13 amino acids. The CDR3 is CAWRERTTDTQYF. The CDR3 nucleotides read TGTGCCTGGAGGGAGCGAACCACAGATACGCAGTATTTT.

The chain links TRBV6-5 to TRBJ2-7, with TRBD2 as a possible D gene (6 bases). V lost 2 bases and J lost 2, with 10 bases in between. CDR3 length: 14 amino acids. Germline CDR1 MNHEY, CDR2 SVGAGI. The CDR3 DNA follows: TGTGCCAGCAGTTACGATAGCGGAGCCTACGAGCAGTACTTC. Protein sequence: CASSYDSGAYEQYF.

The rearrangement uses TRBV5-1 and TRBJ2-5, with D uncertain. The V gene's germline CDR1 is SGHRS and CDR2 YFSETQ. This CDR3 is 15 amino acids long. Trimming shortened V by 4 bases and J by 1 base, and 14 bases separated the two germline ends. The CDR3 reads CASSPVSGAQETQYF. In DNA form, the CDR3 reads TGCGCCAGCAGCCCAGTGTCAGGCGCCCAAGAGACCCAGTACTTC.

This clone was seen just once. CDR3 residues: CASSYSRGINTGELFF. CDR3 DNA: TGTGCCAGCAGTTACTCGCGCGGAATTAACACCGGGGAGCTGTTTTTT. V usage is TRBV6-6 and J usage is TRBJ2-2; no reliable D call. This CDR3 spans 16 amino acids. The germline V gene encodes CDR1 MNHNY and CDR2 SVGAGI (reference sequence). Deletions cut 0 bases from V and 2 bases from J, with 10 bases between.

The CDR3 loop is CASSPAHSGNTIYF. CDR3 coding DNA: TGTGCCAGCAGCCCCGCACACTCTGGAAACACCATATATTTT. The V call is TRBV7-2, the J call TRBJ1-3; no clear D gene. The CDR3 loop spans 14 amino acids. Germline-derived CDR1 and CDR2 are SGHTA and FQGNSA. V lost 5 bases and J lost 0, with 8 bases in between.